This TCR beta chain was recorded in a study of blood T cell repertoires in COVID-19. Study context: Acute-phase and convalescent COVID-19 samples originated in the United States, Italy and Spain. T cells, B-cell-depleted T cells, or PBMCs supplied cDNA or gDNA.

Per the study methods: Using reference gene primer amplification, nucleated cell counts were estimated. Measured with immunoSEQ multiplex PCR; TCRdb has only the in-frame clones, and not every one. V and J calls and clone size are copied from that table; D and trimming were computed from the DNA. Here the sample spans over 9,000 clones, 75% to 85% being singletons. This clone has a single count. This CDR3 is 16 amino acids long. V lost 0 bases, J lost 4 bases, and 14 bases lay in between. Looked up from germline, CDR1 is SGDLS and CDR2 is YYNGEE. The sequence was obtained from a man between 65 and 79 years old with active COVID-19. The specimen sequenced was peripheral blood. This chain connects TRBV9 to TRBJ2-1; D is ambiguous. The CDR3 here is CASSVELRALYNEQFF. CDR3 nucleotides: TGTGCCAGCAGCGTAGAGCTTAGAGCACTATACAATGAGCAGTTCTTC.